Below, one T cell receptor beta chain is given with its context. No antigen is known for it. V trimming: 9 bases; J trimming: 6 bases; junction bases outside the gene matches: 6. CDR3 length: 14 amino acids. Looked up from germline, CDR1 is SGDLS and CDR2 is YYNGEE. This sample is part of a study of shared clonotypes between healthy human individuals. Study background: Serving as donors were two women and a few men, whose ages spanned 18 to 49. Findings and caveats of the study: Few donors limited the genetic and exposure-history diversity represented.

Produced via immunoSEQ multiplex PCR; TCRdb's table is partial and in-frame only. The top ten hold around 11% of the sample, which has approximately 500,000 clones, 78% seen once. The rearrangement uses TRBV9 and TRBJ2-1; the match to TRBD2 covers 13 bases. The sequencing sample was made of PBMCs. The clonotype was recovered from a woman in her thirties or forties in good health. Some clones in this sample may be carry-over from other donors' samples. The CDR3 DNA is TGTGCCATCGAAAGGACTAGCGGGAGCAATGAGCAGTTCTTC. It specifies CAIERTSGSNEQFF.